Listed below are T cell receptor beta chains from one sample, sequenced in a study of blood T cell repertoires in COVID-19. Assay used: immunoSEQ multiplex PCR; TCRdb lists only in-frame clones, some missing. The table includes about 42,000 clones, about 89% detected once. Sample: peripheral blood. All receptors derive from a human donor in a cohort sampled during active COVID-19. The CDR3 runs from the conserved cysteine through the conserved F or W. D genes are given only for firm matches. Clone size is stated in some rows and not others, as once, few, many or a class when expanded.

>TRBJ1-1|.|14|.|TRBV10-3
CAISTGTQNTEAFF
TGTGCCATCAGTACCGGGACACAGAACACTGAAGCTTTCTTT
>TRBJ1-2|.|14|.|TRBV19
CASSLLTGRGGYTF
TGTGCCAGTAGTTTGCTCACAGGACGTGGTGGCTACACCTTC
>TRBJ1-2|.|15|.|TRBV5-1
CASSLVDRINYGYTF
TGCGCCAGCAGCTTGGTCGACAGGATTAACTATGGCTACACCTTC
>TRBJ1-3|.|15|.|TRBV11-2
CASSPVSSSGNTIYF
TGTGCCAGCAGCCCGGTCTCGAGCTCTGGAAACACCATATATTTT
>TRBJ2-7|once|15|.|TRBV6-5
CASSYFYGGLYEQYF
TGTGCCAGCAGTTACTTTTACGGGGGGCTCTACGAGCAGTACTTC
>TRBJ1-4|.|14|TRBD1|TRBV11-2
CASSLGQGGEKLFF
TGTGCCAGCAGCCTGGGACAGGGTGGTGAAAAACTGTTTTTT
>TRBJ1-1|.|15|.|TRBV3-1/TRBV3-2
CASSQARQINTEAFF
TGTGCCAGCAGCCAAGCGAGGCAGATAAACACTGAAGCTTTCTTT
>TRBJ1-2|.|12|TRBD1|TRBV5-6
CATTTGLYGYTF
TGTGCCACTACGACAGGGCTCTATGGCTACACCTTC
>TRBJ2-7|once|18|TRBD1|TRBV11-2
CASSLIGGGRGREYEQYF
TGTGCCAGCAGCTTAATCGGAGGGGGCAGGGGGCGGGAATACGAGCAGTACTTC
>TRBJ1-2|.|15|.|TRBV3-1/TRBV3-2
CASSQVQEAQYGYTF
TGTGCCAGCAGCCAAGTTCAGGAAGCACAGTATGGCTACACCTTC
>TRBJ1-2|once|17|.|TRBV5-1
CASSGTLTSDRNYGYTF
TGCGCCAGCAGCGGTACACTAACTTCCGACAGGAACTATGGCTACACCTTC
>TRBJ1-3|.|14|.|TRBV19
CASNKQSSGNTIYF
TGTGCCAGTAATAAACAGAGCTCTGGAAACACCATATATTTT
>TRBJ1-1|.|14|.|TRBV6-4
CASSAGGANTEAFF
TGTGCCAGCAGTGCCGGCGGGGCTAACACTGAAGCTTTCTTT
>TRBJ1-1|.|14|.|TRBV5-6
CASSPSTVNTEAFF
TGTGCCAGCAGCCCATCGACAGTGAACACTGAAGCTTTCTTT
>TRBJ1-2|.|15|TRBD1|TRBV18
CASSPWDRLNYGYTF
TGTGCCAGCTCACCATGGGACAGGCTTAACTATGGCTACACCTTC
>TRBJ2-6|.|17|TRBD1|TRBV4-3
CASSQDPQGLGANVLTF
TGCGCCAGCAGCCAAGATCCACAGGGGCTTGGGGCCAACGTCCTGACTTTC
>TRBJ1-3|.|16|.|TRBV9
CASSIQGDLGGNTIYF
TGTGCCAGCAGCATTCAAGGGGACTTGGGCGGAAACACCATATATTTT
>TRBJ2-5|.|16|TRBD2|TRBV3-1/TRBV3-2
CASSQDEAGGPETQYF
TGTGCCAGCAGCCAAGATGAAGCGGGGGGGCCCGAGACCCAGTACTTC
>TRBJ1-3|.|15|.|TRBV23-1
CASSWPGHSGNTIYF
TGCGCCAGCAGTTGGCCAGGTCACTCTGGAAACACCATATATTTT
>TRBJ1-1|.|15|TRBD1|TRBV5-1
CASSLGTGLNTEAFF
TGCGCCAGCAGCTTGGGGACAGGTCTGAACACTGAAGCTTTCTTT
>TRBJ2-7|.|13|.|TRBV5-4
CASSQTVWAEQYF
TGTGCCAGCAGCCAGACAGTCTGGGCCGAGCAGTACTTC
>TRBJ2-7|.|15|.|TRBV18
CASSPSQEGFDEQYF
TGTGCCAGCTCACCATCCCAGGAGGGCTTCGACGAGCAGTACTTC
>TRBJ1-2|.|16|.|TRBV4-3
CASSQDRVRPIIGYTF
TGCGCCAGCAGCCAAGATCGGGTCAGACCTATCATTGGCTACACCTTC
>TRBJ1-2|.|14|TRBD1|TRBV19
CASRSGQGNEGYTF
TGTGCCAGTAGATCGGGACAGGGAAATGAGGGCTACACCTTC
>TRBJ1-2|.|14|TRBD1|TRBV5-1
CASSSRQGNYGYTF
TGCGCCAGCAGCTCGCGACAGGGAAACTATGGCTACACCTTC
>TRBJ1-1|once|14|.|TRBV19
CASSTLPRDTEAFF
TGTGCCAGTAGTACCCTACCACGGGACACTGAAGCTTTCTTT
>TRBJ1-1|.|13|.|TRBV5-1
CASSLQTDTEAFF
TGCGCCAGCAGCTTACAGACAGACACTGAAGCTTTCTTT
>TRBJ1-2|.|15|.|TRBV7-8
CASSLEVEYGYGYTF
TGTGCCAGCAGCTTAGAGGTGGAGTACGGCTATGGCTACACCTTC
>TRBJ2-6|.|13|.|TRBV12-3/TRBV12-4
CATGGSGANVLTF
TGTGCCACCGGGGGTTCTGGGGCCAACGTCCTGACTTTC
>TRBJ1-2|.|17|.|TRBV4-2
CASTSGTFATLHYGYTF
TGTGCCAGCACGTCCGGGACATTCGCGACCCTACACTATGGCTACACCTTC
>TRBJ2-7|.|13|.|TRBV7-9
CASTHETSYEQYF
TGTGCCAGCACACATGAGACAAGCTACGAGCAGTACTTC
>TRBJ1-3|.|20|.|TRBV4-3
CASSLLPGQPLDDSGNTIYF
TGCGCCAGCAGCCTCCTCCCCGGACAGCCGCTCGACGACTCTGGAAACACCATATATTTT
>TRBJ1-2|.|15|TRBD1|TRBV5-6
CASSLVGTANYGYTF
TGTGCCAGCAGCTTGGTGGGGACAGCTAACTATGGCTACACCTTC
>TRBJ2-7|.|14|.|TRBV2
CARSGVGGSYEQYF
TGTGCTCGCTCGGGGGTCGGCGGATCCTACGAGCAGTACTTC
>TRBJ1-2|.|15|.|TRBV5-1
CASSLDYSFGGGYTF
TGCGCCAGCAGCTTGGACTACAGTTTCGGGGGTGGCTACACCTTC
>TRBJ1-5|.|13|.|TRBV12-3/TRBV12-4
CASSRGGNQPQHF
TGTGCCAGCAGCAGAGGGGGAAATCAGCCCCAGCATTTT
>TRBJ2-7|.|12|.|TRBV12-3/TRBV12-4
CASSLKWAEQYF
TGTGCCAGCAGTTTAAAGTGGGCCGAGCAGTACTTC